This T cell receptor (beta chain) was retrieved from a study of shared clonotypes between healthy human individuals. Trimming removed 2 bases at V and 1 base at J, with 14 bases between. The CDR3 is 16 residues long. CDR1 MGHRA and CDR2 YSYEKL come from the germline V gene. For this clone: No antigen is known for it.

Whole-study findings and limits: Clonotypes shared by all four donors outscored non-shared clonotypes in generation probability. Of the naive CD4 clonotypes, roughly 5% were shared across a few donors.

Authors' data handling: Owing to the provision of junction-only sequences devoid of quality scores by immunoSEQ, filtering differed. The protocol was immunoSEQ multiplex PCR, while the TCRdb copy is restricted to in-frame clones and leaves out a portion. That table supplies the V and J calls and clone size; D and trimming were determined from the DNA. The profile shows some 2.4 million clones, roughly 93% of them singletons. This chain connects TRBV4-1 to TRBJ1-1; no clear D gene. Sequencing was done on a sample of naive CD4+ T cells from PBMCs. This sample's subset: CD45RA+ positively selected. This receptor was identified in a man aged 18-30 years in good health. Some clones in this sample may be carry-over from other donors' samples. In DNA, the CDR3 is TGCGCCAGCAGCCAACGGGTGTCAGAAAAGAACACTGAAGCTTTCTTT. Translating it yields CASSQRVSEKNTEAFF.